This TCR beta chain was sequenced during a study of identical twins. This clonotype came up many times. What it binds is not known. Study results and limitations: Sharing of beta out-of-frame sequences by twins showed a weaker excess. Possibly, invariant MAIT and iNKT cells partly confounded zero-insertion analyses. The abundant beta clonotypes from cord blood had fewer insertions, and memory repertoires had none of this.

A universal primer site was added by template switching, and unique molecular identifiers were carried by the cDNA. TCRdb re-called the 5' RACE reads through MiXCR, storing one row per CDR3 protein. Among roughly 690,000 distinct CDR3 sequences listed, approximately 6.1% were seen once. Trimming took 7 bases from V and 0 from J; bases not matched to a gene: 7. Germline V gene sequence: CDR1 MNHNS, CDR2 SASEGT. The CDR3 is made up of 15 amino acids. The sample consisted of naive T cells sorted from blood. The TCR originated in a man between 18 and 29 years old in good health. The V call is TRBV6-1, the J call TRBJ1-2, with 8 nucleotides matching TRBD1. The CDR3 loop reads CASTRTGNSNYGYTF. The CDR3 DNA reads TGTGCCAGCACCAGGACAGGGAACTCTAACTATGGCTACACCTTC.